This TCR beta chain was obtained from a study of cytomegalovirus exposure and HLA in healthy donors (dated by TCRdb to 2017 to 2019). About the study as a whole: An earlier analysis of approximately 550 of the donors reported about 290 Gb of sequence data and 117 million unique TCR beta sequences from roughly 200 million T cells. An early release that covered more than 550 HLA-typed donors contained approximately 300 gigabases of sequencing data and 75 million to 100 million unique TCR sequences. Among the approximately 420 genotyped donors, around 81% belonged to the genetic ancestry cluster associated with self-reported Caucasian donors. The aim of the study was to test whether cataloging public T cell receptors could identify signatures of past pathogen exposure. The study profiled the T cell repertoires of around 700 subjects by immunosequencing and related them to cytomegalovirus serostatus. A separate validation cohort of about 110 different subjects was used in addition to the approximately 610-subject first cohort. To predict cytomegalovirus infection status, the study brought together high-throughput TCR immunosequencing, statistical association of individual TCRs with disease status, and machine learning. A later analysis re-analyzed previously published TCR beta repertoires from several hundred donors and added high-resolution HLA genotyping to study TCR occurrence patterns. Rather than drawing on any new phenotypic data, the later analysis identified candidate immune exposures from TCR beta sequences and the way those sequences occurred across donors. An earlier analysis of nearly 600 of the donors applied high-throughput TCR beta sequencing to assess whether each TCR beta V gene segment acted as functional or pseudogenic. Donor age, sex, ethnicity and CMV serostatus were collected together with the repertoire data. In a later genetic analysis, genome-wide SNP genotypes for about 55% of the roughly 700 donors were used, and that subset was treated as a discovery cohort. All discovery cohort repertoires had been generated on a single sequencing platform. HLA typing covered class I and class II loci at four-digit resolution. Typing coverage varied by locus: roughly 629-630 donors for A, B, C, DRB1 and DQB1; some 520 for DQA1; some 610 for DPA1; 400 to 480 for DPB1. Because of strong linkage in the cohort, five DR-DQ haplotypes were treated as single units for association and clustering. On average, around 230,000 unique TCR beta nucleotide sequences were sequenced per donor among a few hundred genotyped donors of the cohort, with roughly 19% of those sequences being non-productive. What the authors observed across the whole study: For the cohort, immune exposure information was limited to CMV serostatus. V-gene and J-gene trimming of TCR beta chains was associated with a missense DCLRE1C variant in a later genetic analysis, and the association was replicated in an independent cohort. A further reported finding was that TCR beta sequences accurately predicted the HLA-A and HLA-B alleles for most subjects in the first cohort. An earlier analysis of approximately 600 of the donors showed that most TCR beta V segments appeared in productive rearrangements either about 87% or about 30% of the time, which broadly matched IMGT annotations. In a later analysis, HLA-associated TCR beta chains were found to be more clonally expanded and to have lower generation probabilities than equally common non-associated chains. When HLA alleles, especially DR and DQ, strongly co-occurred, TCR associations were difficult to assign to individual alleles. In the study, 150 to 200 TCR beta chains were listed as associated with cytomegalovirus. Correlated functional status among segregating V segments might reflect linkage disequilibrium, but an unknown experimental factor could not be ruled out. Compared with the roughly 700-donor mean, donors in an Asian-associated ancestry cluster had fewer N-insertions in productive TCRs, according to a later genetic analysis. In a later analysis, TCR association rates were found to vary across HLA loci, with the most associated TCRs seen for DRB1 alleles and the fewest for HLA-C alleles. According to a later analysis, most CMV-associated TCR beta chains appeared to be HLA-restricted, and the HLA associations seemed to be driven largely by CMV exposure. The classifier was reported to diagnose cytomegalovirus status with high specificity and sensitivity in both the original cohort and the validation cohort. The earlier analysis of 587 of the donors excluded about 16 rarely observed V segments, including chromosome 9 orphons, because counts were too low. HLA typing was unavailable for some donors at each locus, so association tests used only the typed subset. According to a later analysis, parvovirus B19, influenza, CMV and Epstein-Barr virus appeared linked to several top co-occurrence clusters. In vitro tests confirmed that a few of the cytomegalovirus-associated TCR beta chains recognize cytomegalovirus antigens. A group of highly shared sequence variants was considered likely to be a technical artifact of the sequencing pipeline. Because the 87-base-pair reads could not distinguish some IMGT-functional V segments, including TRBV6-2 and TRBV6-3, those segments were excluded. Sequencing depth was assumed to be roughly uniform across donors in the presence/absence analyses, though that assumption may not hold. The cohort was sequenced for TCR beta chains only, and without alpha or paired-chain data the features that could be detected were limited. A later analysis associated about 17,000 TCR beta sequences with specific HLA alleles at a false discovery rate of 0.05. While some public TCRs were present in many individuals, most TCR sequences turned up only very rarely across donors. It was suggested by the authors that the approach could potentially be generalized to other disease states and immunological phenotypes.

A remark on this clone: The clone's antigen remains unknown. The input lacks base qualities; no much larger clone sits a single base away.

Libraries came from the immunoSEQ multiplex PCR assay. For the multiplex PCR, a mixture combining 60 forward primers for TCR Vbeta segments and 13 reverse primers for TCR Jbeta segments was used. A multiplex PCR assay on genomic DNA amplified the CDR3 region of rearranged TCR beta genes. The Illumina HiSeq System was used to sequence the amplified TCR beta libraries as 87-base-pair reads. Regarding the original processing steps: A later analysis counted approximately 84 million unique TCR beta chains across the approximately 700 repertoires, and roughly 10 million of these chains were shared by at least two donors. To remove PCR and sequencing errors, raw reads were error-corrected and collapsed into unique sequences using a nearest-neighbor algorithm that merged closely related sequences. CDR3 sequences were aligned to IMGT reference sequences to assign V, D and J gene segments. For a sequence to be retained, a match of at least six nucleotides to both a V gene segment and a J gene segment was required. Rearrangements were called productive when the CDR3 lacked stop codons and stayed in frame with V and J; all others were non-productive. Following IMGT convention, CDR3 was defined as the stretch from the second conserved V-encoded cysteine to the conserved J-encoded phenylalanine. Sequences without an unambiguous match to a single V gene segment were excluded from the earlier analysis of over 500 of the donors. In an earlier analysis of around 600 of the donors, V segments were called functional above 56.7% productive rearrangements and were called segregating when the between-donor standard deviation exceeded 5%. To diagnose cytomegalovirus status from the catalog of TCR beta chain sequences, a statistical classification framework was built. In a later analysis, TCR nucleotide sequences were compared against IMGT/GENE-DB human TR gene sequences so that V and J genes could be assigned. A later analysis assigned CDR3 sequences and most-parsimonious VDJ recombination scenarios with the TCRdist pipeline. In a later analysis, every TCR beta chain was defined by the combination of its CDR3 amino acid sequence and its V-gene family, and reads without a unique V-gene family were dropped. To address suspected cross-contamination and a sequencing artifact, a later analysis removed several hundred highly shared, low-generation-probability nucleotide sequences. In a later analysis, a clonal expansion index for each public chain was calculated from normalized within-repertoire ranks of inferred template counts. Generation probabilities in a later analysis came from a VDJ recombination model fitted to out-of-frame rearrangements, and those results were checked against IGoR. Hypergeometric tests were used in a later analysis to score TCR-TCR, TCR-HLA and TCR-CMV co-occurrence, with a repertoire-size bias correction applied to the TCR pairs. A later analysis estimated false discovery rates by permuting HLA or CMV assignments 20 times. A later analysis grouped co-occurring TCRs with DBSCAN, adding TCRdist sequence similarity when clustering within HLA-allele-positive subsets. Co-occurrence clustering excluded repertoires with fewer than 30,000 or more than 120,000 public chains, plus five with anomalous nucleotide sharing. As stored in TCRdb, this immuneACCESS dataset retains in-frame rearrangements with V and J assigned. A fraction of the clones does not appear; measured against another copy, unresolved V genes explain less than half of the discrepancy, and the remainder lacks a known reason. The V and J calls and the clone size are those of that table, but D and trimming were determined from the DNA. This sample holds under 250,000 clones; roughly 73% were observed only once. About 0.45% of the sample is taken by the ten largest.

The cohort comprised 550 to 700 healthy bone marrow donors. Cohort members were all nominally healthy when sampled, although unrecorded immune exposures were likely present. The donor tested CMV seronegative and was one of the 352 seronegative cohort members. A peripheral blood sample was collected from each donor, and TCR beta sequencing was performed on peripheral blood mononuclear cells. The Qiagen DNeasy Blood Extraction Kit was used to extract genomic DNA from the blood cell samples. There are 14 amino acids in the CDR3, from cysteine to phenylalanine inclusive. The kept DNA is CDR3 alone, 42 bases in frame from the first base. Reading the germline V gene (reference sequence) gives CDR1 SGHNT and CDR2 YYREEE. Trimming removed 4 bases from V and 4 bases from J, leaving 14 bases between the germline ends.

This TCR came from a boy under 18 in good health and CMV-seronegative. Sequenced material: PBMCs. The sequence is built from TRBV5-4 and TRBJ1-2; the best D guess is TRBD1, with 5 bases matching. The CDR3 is CASSPGLRSYGYTF. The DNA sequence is TGTGCCAGCAGCCCGGGACTAAGGAGCTATGGCTACACCTTC.